This T cell receptor (beta chain) comes out of a study of blood T cells in healthy people across ages. Comment on this clonotype: Its specificity is not known.

Whole-study findings and limits: From one million sequenced T cells, diversity estimates were lower bounds. Expanded clonotype shifts may have been confounded, as the donors had an unknown CMV status.

CDR1 is GTSNPN, CDR2 SVGIG, per germline (reference sequence). V lost 0 bases and J lost 7; bases outside the gene matches: 4. The CDR3 has 15 amino acids. A J-beta primer mix and a sample-barcoded 5' primer were used in a second PCR of roughly 7 to 12 cycles. Each cDNA molecule received a tag from a template-switch adaptor that had 12 random nucleotides. Via MiXCR, TCRdb re-called the 5' RACE reads, giving one row per CDR3 protein. The table records more than 700,000 distinct CDR3 sequences, around 45% of them present only once. The study recruited healthy Caucasian donors from Russia who were aged about 6 to 90.

This receptor was obtained from an older man in good health. The specimen sequenced was blood. The chain recombines TRBV30 with TRBJ2-2; 11 bases match TRBD1. The CDR3 region has the DNA TGTGCCTGGAGTGTCCAGGACAGGGGGCTCGGGGAGCTGTTTTTT. Translating gives CAWSVQDRGLGELFF.